These T cell receptor beta chains were read from a single sample in a study of vaccination effects on CD4 cells after COVID-19. Clones were sequenced by immunoSEQ multiplex PCR, and TCRdb holds only the in-frame ones, with some missing. The sample lists tens of thousands of clones; about 80% were seen once. No antigen has been assigned to these receptors. This specimen consisted of CD4+ T cells from PBMCs cultured without peptide, obtained after COVID-19 vaccination. The receptor set was obtained from a human donor who had a prior SARS-CoV-2 infection. The conserved cysteine and the conserved F or W are not part of the CDR3 here. Each record gives: CDR3 protein, J gene, D gene, V gene. A D gene is named only where the DNA matches it firmly.

CDR3aa: ASKDRVHSGELF
j_gene: TRBJ2-2
d_gene: TRBD1
v_gene: TRBV2

CDR3aa: ASSYSWGLNTEAF
j_gene: TRBJ1-1
d_gene: .
v_gene: TRBV6-6

CDR3aa: ATRLAGLYNEQF
j_gene: TRBJ2-1
d_gene: TRBD2
v_gene: TRBV27

CDR3aa: ASSSYNLRGGFYGYT
j_gene: TRBJ1-2
d_gene: .
v_gene: TRBV11-2

CDR3aa: ASSSLAQETQY
j_gene: TRBJ2-5
d_gene: .
v_gene: TRBV2

CDR3aa: ASSQRAGSGGREQF
j_gene: TRBJ2-1
d_gene: TRBD2
v_gene: TRBV3-1/TRBV3-2

CDR3aa: ASSAVSGGPTDTQY
j_gene: TRBJ2-3
d_gene: TRBD2
v_gene: TRBV6-1

CDR3aa: ASSLTTGGWETQY
j_gene: TRBJ2-5
d_gene: TRBD1
v_gene: TRBV7-3

CDR3aa: SVEVWGEARAF
j_gene: TRBJ1-1
d_gene: .
v_gene: TRBV29-1

CDR3aa: ASSPVPRAGTEAF
j_gene: TRBJ1-1
d_gene: .
v_gene: TRBV5-6

CDR3aa: ASSYRLAGANLVF
j_gene: TRBJ2-1
d_gene: TRBD2
v_gene: TRBV11-3

CDR3aa: ASSSQGTTGNTIY
j_gene: TRBJ1-3
d_gene: .
v_gene: TRBV5-5

CDR3aa: ASSLRTANEKLF
j_gene: TRBJ1-4
d_gene: .
v_gene: TRBV5-8

CDR3aa: ASSLEGRWGGQNYGYT
j_gene: TRBJ1-2
d_gene: .
v_gene: TRBV11-3

CDR3aa: AQSRTGASYGYT
j_gene: TRBJ1-2
d_gene: TRBD1
v_gene: TRBV30

CDR3aa: ASSQQGRTEAF
j_gene: TRBJ1-1
d_gene: .
v_gene: TRBV27

CDR3aa: ASSLFPGGYEQY
j_gene: TRBJ2-7
d_gene: .
v_gene: TRBV7-8

CDR3aa: ASSYGRESDEQY
j_gene: TRBJ2-7
d_gene: TRBD2
v_gene: TRBV6-6

CDR3aa: ASSRMFTGEQF
j_gene: TRBJ2-1
d_gene: .
v_gene: TRBV5-1

CDR3aa: ASSLAGASEWNEQF
j_gene: TRBJ2-1
d_gene: .
v_gene: TRBV7-3

CDR3aa: ASSSMGQGNYEQY
j_gene: TRBJ2-7
d_gene: .
v_gene: TRBV6-5

CDR3aa: ASSPQVWNTEAF
j_gene: TRBJ1-1
d_gene: .
v_gene: TRBV7-9

CDR3aa: ASSPREREQF
j_gene: TRBJ2-1
d_gene: .
v_gene: TRBV6-2/TRBV6-3

CDR3aa: ASSLSEPYEQY
j_gene: TRBJ2-7
d_gene: .
v_gene: TRBV5-1

CDR3aa: ASSLPGQGSFAF
j_gene: TRBJ1-1
d_gene: TRBD1
v_gene: TRBV4-1

CDR3aa: ASSLARTGEPPY
j_gene: TRBJ2-3
d_gene: TRBD1
v_gene: TRBV5-5

CDR3aa: ASTREGGQNSPLH
j_gene: TRBJ1-6
d_gene: .
v_gene: TRBV19

CDR3aa: ASSWAQGDDEAF
j_gene: TRBJ1-1
d_gene: .
v_gene: TRBV5-4

CDR3aa: ASSSRRDRVFYEQY
j_gene: TRBJ2-7
d_gene: TRBD1
v_gene: TRBV7-8

CDR3aa: ASSLRYQETQY
j_gene: TRBJ2-5
d_gene: .
v_gene: TRBV18

CDR3aa: ASSESPAYNEQF
j_gene: TRBJ2-1
d_gene: .
v_gene: TRBV25-1

CDR3aa: ASSRQLWDTKNYGYT
j_gene: TRBJ1-2
d_gene: .
v_gene: TRBV7-2

CDR3aa: ASSILAPYSNQPQH
j_gene: TRBJ1-5
d_gene: .
v_gene: TRBV19